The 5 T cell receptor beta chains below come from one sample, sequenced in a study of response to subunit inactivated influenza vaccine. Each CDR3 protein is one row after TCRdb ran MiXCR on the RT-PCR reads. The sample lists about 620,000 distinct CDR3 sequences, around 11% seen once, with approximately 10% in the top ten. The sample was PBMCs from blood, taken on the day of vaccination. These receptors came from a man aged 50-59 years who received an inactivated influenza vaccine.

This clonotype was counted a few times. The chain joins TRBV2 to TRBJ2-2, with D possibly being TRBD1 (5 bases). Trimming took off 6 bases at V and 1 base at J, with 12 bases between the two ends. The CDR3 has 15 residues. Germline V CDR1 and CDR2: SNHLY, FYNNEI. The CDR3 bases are TGTGCCAGCAGAAGAAGAGGACAGAACACCGGGGAGCTGTTTTTT. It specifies CASRRRGQNTGELFF.

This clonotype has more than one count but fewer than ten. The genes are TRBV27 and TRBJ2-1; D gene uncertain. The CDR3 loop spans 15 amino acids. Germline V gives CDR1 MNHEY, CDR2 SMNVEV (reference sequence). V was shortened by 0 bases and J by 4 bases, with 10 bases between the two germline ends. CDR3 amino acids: CASSLSAGKYNEQFF. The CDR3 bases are TGTGCCAGCAGTTTATCGGCAGGAAAGTACAATGAGCAGTTCTTC.

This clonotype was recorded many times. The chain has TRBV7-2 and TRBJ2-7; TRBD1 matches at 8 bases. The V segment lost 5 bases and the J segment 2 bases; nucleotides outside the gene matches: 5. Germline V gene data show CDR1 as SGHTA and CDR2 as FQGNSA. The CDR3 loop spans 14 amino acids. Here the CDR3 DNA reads TGTGCCAGCAGCGTTGACAGGGGAACCTACGAGCAGTACTTC. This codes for CASSVDRGTYEQYF.

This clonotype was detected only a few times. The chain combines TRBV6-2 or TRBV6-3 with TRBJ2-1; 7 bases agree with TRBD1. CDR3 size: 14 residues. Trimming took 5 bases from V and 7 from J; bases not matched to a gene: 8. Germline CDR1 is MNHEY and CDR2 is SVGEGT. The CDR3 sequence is CASSITGVSNEQFF. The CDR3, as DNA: TGTGCCAGCAGTATAACAGGGGTTTCAAATGAGCAGTTCTTC.

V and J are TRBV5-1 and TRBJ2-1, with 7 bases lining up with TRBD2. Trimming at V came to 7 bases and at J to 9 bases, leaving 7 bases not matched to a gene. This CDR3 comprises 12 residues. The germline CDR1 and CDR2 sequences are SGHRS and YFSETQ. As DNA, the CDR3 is TGCGCCAGCGGACTAGGGTACGGTGAGCAGTTCTTC. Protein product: CASGLGYGEQFF.